The entry below describes one T cell receptor beta chain. Which antigen it targets is not known. Base qualities are not recorded, but no much larger clone differs from it by a single base. The data derive from a study of blood T cell repertoires in COVID-19 (dated by TCRdb to 2018 to 2021). For the study in its entirety: The collaborator samples originated in the United States, Italy and Spain and spanned the acute and convalescent phases of COVID-19. The material from the prospective study consisted of cDNA or gDNA derived from T cells, B-cell-depleted T cells, or PBMCs. Where HLA class I and class II types were available, the types were taken from metadata supplied by the sample provider, not from assay-based typing. The sample metadata nearly always contained a de-identified subject ID, COVID-19 status, age in years and sex. Deeply sampled blood TCRbeta repertoires from subjects exposed to, actively infected with, or recovered from COVID-19 were included in the dataset. The repertoires were released in a freely available public database intended as a resource for research on the immune response to SARS-CoV-2. Samples were obtained from the ongoing ImmuneRACE study (first 160 participants) and from 1,254 subjects provided by 6 global collaborators.

Cut back by 6 bases and 1 base, the V and J ends lie 11 bases apart. The CDR3 spans 13 residues, from the cysteine through the phenylalanine. CDR3 DNA is the only sequence kept; it has 39 bases, read in frame from the first base. From a lookup of the germline V gene, CDR1 and CDR2 are SGDLS and YYNGEE. TCRbeta CDR3 regions were amplified from genomic DNA using the immunoSEQ Assay, a bias-controlled multiplex PCR. In the authors' own workflow: The number of nucleated cells in each sample was estimated from the amplification of reference gene primers within the assay. To quantify the absolute abundance of each unique TCRbeta CDR3 rearrangement, sequence reads were collapsed and filtered. For each sample, productive Simpson clonality was calculated as the square root of Simpson's diversity index across productive rearrangements. Entries here come from immuneACCESS through TCRdb and include only in-frame sequences with V and J called. Some clones fail to appear in such tables; in the studies checked, an unresolved V gene covers under half of the shortfall, and the cause of the remainder is unknown. V, J and clone size were drawn from that table, and D and trimming were deduced from the DNA. For this sample there are fewer than 30,000 clones; 65% to 90% appear just once. Of the sample, roughly 25% falls within the top ten clones.

General study outcomes and caveats: Clinical and demographic metadata were provided uncurated, with the amount varying by source and participant.

Whole blood was collected in K2EDTA tubes by collaborating institutions according to the institutions' own protocols. For TCRbeta analysis, collaborators shipped samples as frozen whole blood, isolated PBMCs, or DNA extracted from either of those sample types. This receptor was identified in a human donor in a cohort sampled during active COVID-19. The specimen was peripheral blood. Rearrangement joined TRBV9 to TRBJ2-7; D gene: possibly TRBD2, on 6 matching bases. The sequenced DNA: TGTGCCAGCAACGGAGGAGGGTCCTACGAGCAGTACTTC. Translated, it reads CASNGGGSYEQYF.